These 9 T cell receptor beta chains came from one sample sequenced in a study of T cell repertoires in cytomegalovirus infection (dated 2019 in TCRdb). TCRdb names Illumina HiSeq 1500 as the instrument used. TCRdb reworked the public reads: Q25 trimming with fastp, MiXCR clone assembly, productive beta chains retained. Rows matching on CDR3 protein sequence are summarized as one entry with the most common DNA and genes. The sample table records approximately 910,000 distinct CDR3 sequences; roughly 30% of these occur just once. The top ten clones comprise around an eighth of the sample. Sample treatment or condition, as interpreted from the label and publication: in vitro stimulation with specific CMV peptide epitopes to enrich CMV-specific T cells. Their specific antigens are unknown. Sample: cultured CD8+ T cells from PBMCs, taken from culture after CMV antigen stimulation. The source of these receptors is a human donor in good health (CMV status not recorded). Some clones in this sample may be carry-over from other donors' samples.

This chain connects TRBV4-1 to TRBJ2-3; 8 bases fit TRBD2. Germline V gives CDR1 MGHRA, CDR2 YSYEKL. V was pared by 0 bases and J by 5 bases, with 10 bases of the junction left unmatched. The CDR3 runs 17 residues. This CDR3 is CASSQDRGGGMGDTQYF. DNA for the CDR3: TGCGCCAGCAGCCAAGATCGGGGCGGGGGGATGGGAGATACGCAGTATTTT.

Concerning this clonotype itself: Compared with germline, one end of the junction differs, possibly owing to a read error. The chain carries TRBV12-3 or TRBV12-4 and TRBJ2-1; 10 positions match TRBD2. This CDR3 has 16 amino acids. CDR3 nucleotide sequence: TGCGCCAGCAGTCTTCTCCTAGCGGGGGCTTCTCATGAGCAGTTCTTC. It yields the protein CASSLLLAGASHEQFF.

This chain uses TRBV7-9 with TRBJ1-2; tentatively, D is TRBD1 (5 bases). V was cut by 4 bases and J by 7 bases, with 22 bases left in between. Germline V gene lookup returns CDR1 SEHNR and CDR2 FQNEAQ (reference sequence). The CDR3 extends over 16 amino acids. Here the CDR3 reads CASSSGTARGGSGYTF. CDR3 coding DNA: TGTGCCAGCAGCTCAGGGACTGCCCGGGGAGGTAGTGGCTACACCTTC.

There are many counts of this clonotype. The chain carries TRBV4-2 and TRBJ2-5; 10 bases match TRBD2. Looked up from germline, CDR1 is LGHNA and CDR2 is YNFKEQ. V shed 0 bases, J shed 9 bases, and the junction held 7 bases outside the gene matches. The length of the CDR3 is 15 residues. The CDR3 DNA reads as TGTGCCAGCAGCCAAGATCGTCTAGCGGGGGAGGCCCAGTACTTC. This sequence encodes CASSQDRLAGEAQYF.

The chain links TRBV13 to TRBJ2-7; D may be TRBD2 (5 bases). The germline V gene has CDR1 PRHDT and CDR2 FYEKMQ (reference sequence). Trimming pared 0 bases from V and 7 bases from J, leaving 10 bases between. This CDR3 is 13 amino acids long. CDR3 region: CASSLGVRGEQYF. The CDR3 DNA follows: TGTGCCAGCAGCTTAGGTGTCAGAGGGGAGCAGTACTTC.

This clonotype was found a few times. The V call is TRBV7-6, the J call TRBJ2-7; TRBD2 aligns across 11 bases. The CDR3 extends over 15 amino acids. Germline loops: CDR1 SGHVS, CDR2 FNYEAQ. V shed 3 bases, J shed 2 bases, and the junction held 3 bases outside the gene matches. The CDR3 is CASSLTSGVTYEQYF. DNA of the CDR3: TGTGCCAGCAGCTTGACTAGCGGGGTAACCTACGAGCAGTACTTC.

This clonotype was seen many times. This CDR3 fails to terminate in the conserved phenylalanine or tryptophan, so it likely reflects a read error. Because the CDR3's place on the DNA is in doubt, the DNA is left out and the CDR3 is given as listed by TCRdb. The CDR3: CASSSGTGIRA. The chain carries TRBV7-3 and TRBJ2-7; the D call TRBD1 from the table was never checked on the DNA. A total of 11 residues make up the CDR3, ends included. CDR1 and CDR2 from the germline V gene are SGHTA and FQGTGA.

The chain's CDR3 is CASSVRIAGGRTGELFF. The CDR3 DNA reads TGTGCCAGCAGCGTGAGAATAGCGGGGGGGCGCACCGGGGAGCTGTTTTTT. The V and J genes are TRBV2 and TRBJ2-2, with TRBD2 identical over 11 bases. V lost 6 bases to trimming and J lost 4 bases; unmatched junction nucleotides: 10. The CDR3 extends over 17 amino acids. CDR1 and CDR2 from the germline V gene are SNHLY and FYNNEI.

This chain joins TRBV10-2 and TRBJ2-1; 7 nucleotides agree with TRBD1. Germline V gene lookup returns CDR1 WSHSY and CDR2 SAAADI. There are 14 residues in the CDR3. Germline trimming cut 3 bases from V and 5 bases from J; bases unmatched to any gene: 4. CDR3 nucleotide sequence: TGCGCCAGCAGTGACCTTGACAGGGACAATGAGCAGTTCTTC. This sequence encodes CASSDLDRDNEQFF.